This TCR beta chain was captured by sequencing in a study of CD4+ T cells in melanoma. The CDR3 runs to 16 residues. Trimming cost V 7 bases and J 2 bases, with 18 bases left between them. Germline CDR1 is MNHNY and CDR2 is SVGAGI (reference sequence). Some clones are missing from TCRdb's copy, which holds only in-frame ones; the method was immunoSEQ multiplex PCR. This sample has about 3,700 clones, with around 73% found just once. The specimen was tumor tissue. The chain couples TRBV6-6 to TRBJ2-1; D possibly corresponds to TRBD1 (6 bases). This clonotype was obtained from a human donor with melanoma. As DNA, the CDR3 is TGTGCCAGCACCCCCGCCGGGAAGGGGGCCTACAATGAGCAGTTCTTC. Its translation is CASTPAGKGAYNEQFF.